These 4 T cell receptor beta chains share one sample of origin, sequenced in a study of cytomegalovirus exposure and HLA in healthy donors. 13 Jbeta primers and 60 Vbeta primers were used for the PCR. Libraries were prepared by immunoSEQ multiplex PCR; TCRdb keeps only in-frame clonotypes and omits some of them. This sample has 150,000 to 200,000 clones; approximately 78% occur once, and the top ten carry around 0.75%. What was sequenced was PBMCs. The receptors derive from a young woman in good health and CMV-seronegative.

The chain joins TRBV9 to TRBJ2-5; 7 bases map to TRBD1. Trimming removed 3 bases from V and 5 bases from J; junction bases left unmatched: 13. The CDR3 contains 16 residues. Germline V gene sequence: CDR1 SGDLS, CDR2 YYNGEE. This chain's CDR3 is CASSAETGTPLETQYF. The CDR3 bases are TGTGCCAGCAGCGCAGAGACAGGGACCCCCTTGGAGACCCAGTACTTC.

This clone appeared a few times. This chain uses TRBV13 with TRBJ2-7; no clear D gene. V was clipped by 5 bases and J by 1 base, with 9 bases between them. The CDR3 has 13 residues. Germline-derived CDR1 and CDR2 are PRHDT and FYEKMQ (reference sequence). The chain's CDR3 is CASSLESSYEQYF. CDR3 nucleotides: TGTGCCAGCAGCCTCGAGTCTTCCTACGAGCAGTACTTC. The complete variable domain, with remaining parts taken from reference TRBV13 and TRBJ2-7, reads AAGVIQSPRHLIKEKRETATLKCYPIPRHDTVYWYQQGPGQDPQFLISFYEKMQSDKGSIPDRFSAQQFSDYHSELNMSSLELGDSALYFCASSLESSYEQYFGPGTRLTVT.

This chain connects TRBV2 to TRBJ1-5; no clear D. Germline values: CDR1 SNHLY, CDR2 FYNNEI. This CDR3 region has 18 residues. V lost 2 bases and J 2 bases, leaving 19 bases between the germline ends. The CDR3 DNA follows: TGTGCCAGCAGTGAATACCCCACCGACTTTCTGGGCAATCAGCCCCAGCATTTT. As protein: CASSEYPTDFLGNQPQHF.

In regard to this clone: The sample has other DNA sequences that encode this CDR3 too. The J gene is TRBJ2-3, the V gene TRBV7-9, with a weak D call TRBD1 (8 bases). The CDR3 covers 15 residues. Germline assignment: CDR1 SEHNR and CDR2 FQNEAQ (reference sequence). V gave up 5 bases and J gave up 4 bases, with 16 bases separating them. The CDR3 here is CASSPHTGGADTQYF. As DNA, the CDR3 is TGTGCCAGCAGCCCTCACACAGGGGGGGCAGATACGCAGTATTTT. The whole variable domain, remainder taken from reference TRBV7-9 and TRBJ2-3, is DTGVSQNPRHKITKRGQNVTFRCDPISEHNRLYWYRQTLGQGPEFLTYFQNEAQLEKSRLLSDRFSAERPKGSFSTLEIQRTEQGDSAMYLCASSPHTGGADTQYFGPGTRLTVL.